Here is one T cell receptor (beta chain) with its context. From germline, CDR1 is MRHNA and CDR2 SNTAGT. The CDR3 sequence is 15 residues long. V gave up 6 bases and J gave up 3 bases; unmatched junction bases: 11. The source of the sample is a study of blood T cell repertoires in COVID-19. In the original processing: The authors estimated nucleated cell counts from reference gene primer amplification. Libraries were prepared by immunoSEQ multiplex PCR; TCRdb keeps only in-frame clonotypes and omits some of them. That table gives V, J and clone size, and the DNA gave D and trimming. The data show 220,000 or so clones, 92% seen once.

Input material: peripheral blood. This chain links TRBV6-4 with TRBJ2-7; 7 bases fit TRBD1. The sequence came from a man aged 55 to 70 with COVID-19, enrolled during active disease. DNA of the CDR3: TGTGCCAGCAGCGTATTCGTGGGACAGATCTACGAGCAGTACTTC. This encodes CASSVFVGQIYEQYF.